This T cell receptor (beta chain) was found in a study of OX40 agonist ivuxolimab in advanced cancers. Here immunoSEQ multiplex PCR was the method, and the copy in TCRdb shows in-frame clones only, minus some. Of some 97,000 clones in the sample, 91% are singletons; the top ten hold 0.54%. This CDR3 has 15 amino acids. V trimming: 3 bases; J trimming: 1 base; junction bases outside the gene matches: 4. The germline gives CDR1 SGHTS, CDR2 YDEGEE. No patient had autoimmune disease or received systemic immunosuppression. Cycle 7 day 1, cycle 4 day 1, and baseline were the timepoints at which blood was sampled. The count of this clone is one.

The rearrangement uses TRBV5-8 and TRBJ2-5, with TRBD1 identical over 9 bases. The TCR was taken from an adult with an advanced solid tumor such as melanoma, head and neck, liver or kidney cancer. Here the sequenced sample was CD4+ or CD8+ T cells sorted from blood, taken in a trial of the OX40 agonist ivuxolimab. CDR3 nucleotide sequence: TGTGCCAGCAGCTCGGGACAGGGCCGCCAAGAGACCCAGTACTTC. It codes for CASSSGQGRQETQYF.